The rows below give T cell receptor beta chains drawn from one sample of a study of CXCR3-negative and CXCR3-positive naive CD8 T cells. For each CDR3 protein, TCRdb gives one entry from its re-call of the 5' RACE reads, without DNA. The sample table sets out more than 100,000 distinct CDR3 sequences. Sequenced input: naive CXCR3+ CD8+ T cells from blood. These receptors all come from a human donor in good health. Some clones in this sample may be carry-over from other donors' samples. Each CDR3 is given with its conserved first and last residue.

>TRBJ2-7|TRBV2
CASSDLRGFYEQYF
>TRBJ2-2|TRBV25-1
CASSELGNPTGELFF
>TRBJ1-5|TRBV28
CASSFGDIYSNQPQHF
>TRBJ2-5|TRBV7-9
CASSAERGADPPETQYF
>TRBJ2-2|TRBV6-1
CASSLTDWANTGELFF
>TRBJ1-1|TRBV19
CASSMSPRTEAFF
>TRBJ2-7|TRBV7-8
CASSPIWDREFDFYEQYF
>TRBJ2-7|TRBV7-9
CASSPPAGGTYEQYF
>TRBJ1-2|TRBV7-8
CASSALRDTRGYTF
>TRBJ1-1|TRBV20-1
CSASTGANTEAFF
>TRBJ2-1|TRBV5-1
CASSLLAYNEQFF
>TRBJ1-1|TRBV28
CASILALGANTEAFF
>TRBJ2-1|TRBV10-1
CASSDLAGGKEQFF
>TRBJ1-2|TRBV13
CASSPGVGGTHGYTF
>TRBJ2-3|TRBV29-1
CSVEGAATSTDTQYF
>TRBJ1-2|TRBV6-5
CASSANRGAYGYTF